A selection of T cell receptor beta chains follows, all from one sample in a study of T cells in Graves' hyperthyroidism and ophthalmopathy. TCRdb re-derived calls from the multiplex PCR reads in MiXCR, one entry per CDR3 protein. In the table there are 250,000 to 300,000 distinct CDR3 sequences, roughly 15% of which are singletons. Sequenced: blood. All receptors come from a woman aged 40 to 55 with Graves' hyperthyroidism that later progressed to Graves' ophthalmopathy. Both conserved end residues are part of each CDR3. The D gene is left open where the match is weak. Size is stated for part of the rows, as once, few or many counts, or as a class when the clone is expanded.

v_gene	j_gene	abundance	d_gene	CDR3nt	CDR3aa
TRBV28	TRBJ2-7	many	TRBD2	TGTGCCAGCAGTTTCTCAGCGGGAAGCTCCTACGAGCAGTACTTC	CASSFSAGSSYEQYF
TRBV5-5	TRBJ2-1	many	.	TGTGCCAGCAGCCTCGGACTGAGCTACAATGAGCAGTTCTTC	CASSLGLSYNEQFF
TRBV7-9	TRBJ1-2	many	TRBD1	TGTGCCAGCAGTTTAACAGGGGATGGCTACACCTTC	CASSLTGDGYTF
TRBV9	TRBJ2-5	many	TRBD2	TGTGCCAGCAGCGTAGACGGGAGGGGCCAAGAGACCCAGTACTTC	CASSVDGRGQETQYF
TRBV20-1	TRBJ2-1	many	TRBD2	TGCAGTGCCTGGACTAGCGGGGCTTTTTCTGAGCAGTTCTTC	CSAWTSGAFSEQFF
TRBV28	TRBJ2-1	many	.	TGTGCCAGCAGTAGGGCCGGGACGGGGAATGAGCAGTTCTTC	CASSRAGTGNEQFF
TRBV29-1	TRBJ2-4	many	.	TGCAGCGTTGGCAGAACGGCAGCCAAAAACATTCAGTACTTC	CSVGRTAAKNIQYF
TRBV28	TRBJ1-5	.	.	TGTGCGAGCAGCCGGGACGACAAGGGGCATCGGGATCAGCCCCAGCATTTT	CASSRDDKGHRDQPQHF
TRBV24-1	TRBJ2-1	.	TRBD2	TGTGCCACCAGTTCTAGCGGCTTATACAATGAGCAGTTCTTC	CATSSSGLYNEQFF
TRBV20-1	TRBJ2-2	many	.	TGCAGTGCTAGAAACCCCTTACGCACCGGGGAGCTGTTTTTT	CSARNPLRTGELFF
TRBV20-1	TRBJ2-1	few	.	TGCAGTGCTAGGGGTGGGAGTGTTTACAATGAGCAGTTCTTC	CSARGGSVYNEQFF
TRBV6-9	TRBJ1-1	.	.	TGTGCCAGCAGTTACGAGGCGTCGGGGACTGAAGCTTTCTTT	CASSYEASGTEAFF
TRBV7-9	TRBJ2-5	many	TRBD2	TGTGCCAGCAGTTTGGGGGGACTAGCGGGAGCACGAGAGACCCAGTACTTC	CASSLGGLAGARETQYF
TRBV30	TRBJ1-5	many	TRBD1	TGTGCCTGGGGGGGACAGCGAAGCAATCAGCCCCAGCATTTT	CAWGGQRSNQPQHF
TRBV4-1	TRBJ1-5	.	.	TGCGCCAGCAGGCCTCAGCGGATCGACAATCAGCCCCAGCATTTT	CASRPQRIDNQPQHF
TRBV27	TRBJ2-2	many	TRBD2	TGTGCCAGCAGTTTAGGGGACATAACTAGCGGGGGTAACACCGGGGAGCTGTTTTTT	CASSLGDITSGGNTGELFF
TRBV29-1	TRBJ2-5	many	TRBD2	TGCAGCGTTGAAGGCGGGAGGGGCGCAGAGACCCAGTACTTC	CSVEGGRGAETQYF
TRBV6-1	TRBJ2-5	many	TRBD2	TGTGCCAGCAGTTACGTCACTAGCGGACAAGAGACCCAGTACTTC	CASSYVTSGQETQYF
TRBV28	TRBJ2-1	many	.	TGTGCCAGCAGCGGCGCAGGGGACCTAGACAATGAGCAGTTCTTC	CASSGAGDLDNEQFF
TRBV4-1	TRBJ2-5	.	.	TGCGCCAGCAGCCTATATACGACAAGGGTTGAGACCCAGTACTTC	CASSLYTTRVETQYF
TRBV5-1	TRBJ1-1	many	.	TGCGCCAGCAGCTCCAGGGGTGAGAACACTGAAGCTTTCTTT	CASSSRGENTEAFF
TRBV7-3	TRBJ2-1	many	TRBD2	TGTGCCAGCAGCTCTGGACTAGCGGGAGAGAAGCAGTTCTTC	CASSSGLAGEKQFF
TRBV7-3	TRBJ2-3	many	.	TGTGCCAGCAGCCTACTAGCTTCAGGCACAGATACGCAGTATTTT	CASSLLASGTDTQYF
TRBV3-1	TRBJ1-5	many	.	TGTGCCAGCAGCCAAGGACACAGATATAGCAATCAGCCCCAGCATTTT	CASSQGHRYSNQPQHF
TRBV5-6	TRBJ1-6	many	.	TGTGCCAGCAGCACGACAGGTTTTGAAAATTCACCCCTCCACTTT	CASSTTGFENSPLHF
TRBV2	TRBJ1-2	many	.	TGTGCCAGCAGGACGGCCGCTAACTATGGCTACACCTTC	CASRTAANYGYTF
TRBV5-1	TRBJ2-1	many	TRBD1	TGCGCCAGCAGCTACGAGGGACAGGGCTACAATGAGCAGTTCTTC	CASSYEGQGYNEQFF
TRBV19	TRBJ2-1	few	TRBD2	TGTGCCAGTAGTAGGGGAGCTGGGACTAGCGGATACAATGAGCAGCTCTTC	CASSRGAGTSGYNEQLF
TRBV27	TRBJ1-1	many	.	TGTGCCAGCAGTCAGACAAGGAACACTGAAGCTTTCTTT	CASSQTRNTEAFF
TRBV27	TRBJ2-1	many	TRBD2	TGTGCCAGCACCGATGGACTAGCGGGAGGGGAGCAGTTCTTC	CASTDGLAGGEQFF
TRBV7-9	TRBJ2-7	few	TRBD1	TGTGCCAGCAGCTCTCGCGGACAGGGGAGGGTCGAGCAGTACTTC	CASSSRGQGRVEQYF
TRBV4-1	TRBJ1-1	.	TRBD1	TGCGCCAGCAGCAACAGACAGGGGAGGACTGAAGCTTTGTTT	CASSNRQGRTEALF
TRBV28	TRBJ1-2	once	TRBD1	TGTGCCAGCAGTAACCCGGACAGGGACCCCTCTTATGGCTACACCTTC	CASSNPDRDPSYGYTF
TRBV6-2/TRBV6-3	TRBJ2-5	many	.	TGTGCCAGCAGTGTCAGAAAAGAGACCCAGTACTTC	CASSVRKETQYF
TRBV6-1	TRBJ1-5	many	TRBD1	TGTGCCAGCAGCCTAAGACAGGGGAGCAATCAGCCCCAGCATTTT	CASSLRQGSNQPQHF
TRBV28	TRBJ2-7	many	.	TGTGCCAGCAGTTCGATCTACGAGCAGTACTTC	CASSSIYEQYF
TRBV28	TRBJ2-2	many	.	TGTGCCAGCAGCAAAGGGGCCGGGGAGCTGTTTTTT	CASSKGAGELFF
TRBV20-1	TRBJ2-5	many	.	TGCAGTGCTATGCCATTAGAGACCCAGTACTTC	CSAMPLETQYF
TRBV25-1	TRBJ2-7	many	.	TGTGCCAGCAGTGAATGGAGAGCTTACGAGCAGTACTTC	CASSEWRAYEQYF
TRBV27	TRBJ2-5	many	.	TGTGCCAGCAGTCCATTGGGGGAACAAGAGACCCAGTACTTC	CASSPLGEQETQYF
TRBV14	TRBJ2-7	many	.	TGTGCCAGCAGCTACTCAGTAAACGAGCAGTACTTC	CASSYSVNEQYF
TRBV6-5	TRBJ2-3	many	.	TGTGCCAGCAGTTACTCACCTATTACCACAGATACGCAGTATTTT	CASSYSPITTDTQYF